This T cell receptor beta chain originates from a study of T-cell memory formation after mild COVID-19. TCRdb recomputed calls from the 5' RACE reads with MiXCR, one row per CDR3 protein. The top ten hold approximately 25% of the sample, which has 250,000 to 300,000 distinct CDR3 sequences, 15% to 20% seen once. The V and J ends lost 6 bases and 6 bases respectively, with 15 bases between them. The CDR3 covers 13 residues. The sequenced sample consisted of PBMCs or a T cell subset sorted from them (not recorded which). The sequence derives from a man younger than 35 who had mild COVID-19 (a few samples of this study predate the infection). Cell type and time point are not known. The gene calls are TRBV12-3 or TRBV12-4 and TRBJ2-7; tentatively, D is TRBD1 (6 bases). The CDR3 loop reads CASSLTGSGEQYF. The CDR3 region has the DNA TGTGCCAGCAGCCTTACAGGGTCTGGCGAGCAGTACTTC.